This T cell receptor beta chain derives from a study of CD4 T cells in relation to SARS-CoV-2 and coronaviruses (dated by TCRdb to the early 2020s). Regarding the study in general: In the ViraFEST assay, PBMCs were cultured with antigen for about 11 days, after which TCR beta CDR3s were sequenced to identify clonal expansions specific to the antigen. For other donors in the study, expansion assays were sequenced with a different, Illumina-based TCR-beta assay. HLA restriction was mapped for shared crossreactive spike epitopes using patient-derived lymphoblastoid cell lines. The Adaptive Biotechnologies TCR-sequencing kit was used to sequence samples from a few pre-COVID donors and the naive versus memory experiments, while other data came from Illumina-based sequencing. At the level of individual TCR clonotypes, the study measured memory CD4+ T cell crossreactivity between SARS-CoV-2 spike protein and common cold coronavirus spike proteins. An HIV-1 Nef peptide pool or a culture without peptide was used as the negative reference condition.

V is pared back by 4 bases and J by 2 bases, with 13 bases lying between the germline termini. CDR1 is given as KGHSH and CDR2 as LQKENI, both from the germline V gene. The CDR3 holds 15 amino acids from the cysteine to the phenylalanine. This entry keeps only the CDR3 DNA: 45 bases, framed from base 1. Comment on this clone: Its recognized antigen is unknown. There are no base qualities to consult, and no much larger clone falls within one base.

CD4+ T cells from unexposed donors were collected before the COVID-19 pandemic (2011-2018). After around 10 days of culture, CD4+ T cells were isolated with the EasySep CD4+ T cell isolation kit. As cell numbers permitted, CD4+ T cells from unexposed donors were tested for reactivity to SARS-CoV-2 S and N and to four common cold coronavirus spike pools. Two million PBMCs per well were cultured in IMDM with roughly 5% human AB serum and 9.5 to 10 IU/ml IL-2. Half of the culture medium was replaced with fresh IL-2-containing medium on days 3 and 7. In general, every peptide culture condition was set up in three replicate wells. The leukapheresis product used for the unexposed donors was purchased from a commercial source. PBMCs were isolated from leukapheresis product or whole blood by Ficoll-Paque PLUS gradient centrifugation. PBMCs were either cryopreserved at -140 degrees C or used fresh in the expansion assay. The QIAamp Micro DNA Kit was used to extract genomic DNA from the CD4+ T cells.

The research as a whole found: Memory CD4+ clonotypes crossrecognizing SARS-CoV-2 and at least one common cold coronavirus spike were found in 60% to 70% of donors. Small numbers of patients and of tested TCRs were a limitation of the study. Crossreactivity analysis centred on spike protein, so crossreactivity against other viral proteins was not assessed. Crossreactive clones showed significantly weaker SARS-CoV-2-driven expansion than monoreactive clones, consistent with antigenic imprinting. No donor contributed both pre-pandemic and post-infection samples, which limited tracing the source of pre-existing responses.

The method was the immunoSEQ multiplex PCR assay. From the authors' description of their analysis: During preprocessing, nonproductive sequences were discarded, as were any CDR3s that did not begin with C, did not end with F or W, or were shorter than 7 amino acids. Antigen-specific clonotypes were called with the MANAFEST web app, based on expansion relative to reference and other culture wells. A clone counted as positive if significantly expanded in 2 of 3 replicate wells versus the reference culture at FDR below 0.05. To be called positive, a clone also had to show significant expansion compared with every other tandem well and an odds ratio greater than 5. Pairwise Levenshtein distance, computed with the stringdist R package after three terminal residues were trimmed from each end, was used as the measure of CDR3 homology. Entries here come from immuneACCESS through TCRdb and include only in-frame sequences with V and J called. Some clones fail to appear in such tables; in the studies checked, an unresolved V gene covers under half of the shortfall, and the cause of the remainder is unknown. V and J calls and clone size are as listed in that table; D and trimming were resolved from the DNA. The sample table lists 21,000 or so clones, 76% of them with a count of one. The leading ten clones occupy approximately 28% of the sample.

Specimen: CD4+ T cells from PBMCs, cultured in vitro. The rearranged segments are TRBV18 and TRBJ2-3; the D gene assignment is perhaps TRBD1 or TRBD2, with each matching 6 bases. The TCR comes from a human donor in good health. The DNA is as follows: TGTGCCAGCTCACAAGGGGGGACTCCCACAGATACGCAGTATTTT. Its product reads: CASSQGGTPTDTQYF. Where the CDR3 stops, the reference TRBV18 and TRBJ2-3 genes take over; the full variable domain is NAGVMQNPRHLVRRRGQEARLRCSPMKGHSHVYWYRQLPEEGLKFMVYLQKENIIDESGMPKERFSAEFPKEGPSILRIQQVVRGDSAAYFCASSQGGTPTDTQYFGPGTRLTVL.